The entry below describes one T cell receptor beta chain. Its antigen is currently unknown. The germline gives CDR1 SGDLS, CDR2 YYNGEE. This CDR3 spans 19 amino acids. This specimen comes from a study of monozygotic twins with inflammatory bowel disease. Regarding the study as a whole: The co-twins with IBD showed lower TCRbeta diversity (inverse Simpson) than their healthy siblings. Data gave no support to a single strong signal or clonotype associated with IBD. Among IBD patients, fewer clonotypes were shared with others than among healthy twins, especially with disease activity.

There were approximately 3,800 ng of total RNA used for each TCR library. Reprocessing the 5' RACE reads, TCRdb reports a single entry for every CDR3 protein and omits DNA. This table holds about 170,000 distinct CDR3 sequences. The sample comprised blood. This TCR came from a human donor with ulcerative colitis or Crohn's disease, or a healthy co-twin of an affected twin (not recorded which). The rearrangement uses TRBV9 and TRBJ2-1; without DNA, the TCRdb call of TRBD2 cannot be checked. The CDR3 spells CASSVGSGIRASSYNEQFF.